This TCR beta chain was obtained from a study of regulatory T cells in long-lasting Graves disease. Sample time point: newly diagnosed GD, antithyroid drugs for less than 3 months. RNA from PBMCs was the source of the TCR library. Under American Thyroid Association guidelines, Graves' disease was diagnosed. The CDR3 sequence is 13 residues long. CDR1 is SGHRS, CDR2 YFSETQ, per germline. Trimming pared 1 base from V and 8 bases from J, leaving 12 bases between. Arm-PCR with iRepertoire HTBI primers amplified the CDR3 regions for these TCR beta libraries. TCRdb called the multiplex PCR reads again in MiXCR, with one record for every CDR3 protein. The sample has about 610,000 distinct CDR3 sequences, more than 15% seen once; the top ten hold around 12%. This sample also belongs to another study, concerning T cells in Graves' hyperthyroidism and ophthalmopathy.

The chain carries TRBV5-1 and TRBJ1-1; the D is unclear. This sequence originates from a man between 18 and 35 years old with Graves disease. The specimen comprised peripheral blood mononuclear cells (PBMCs), sampled at new diagnosis, from a patient treated with antithyroid drugs. The CDR3 spells CASSLITGSEAFF. The DNA of the CDR3 is TGCGCCAGCAGCTTGATTACCGGGTCCGAAGCTTTCTTT.